One and the same sample provided the 25 T cell receptor beta chains below, sequenced in a study of cytomegalovirus exposure and HLA in healthy donors. The data were produced by immunoSEQ multiplex PCR, yet TCRdb's version contains in-frame clones alone and is incomplete. The table lists tens of thousands of clones, around 90% of them singletons. The specimen was PBMCs. The origin of the receptors is a woman in her thirties in good health and CMV-seronegative.

J is TRBJ2-7 and V is TRBV28, with D perhaps TRBD1 (6 bases). Trimming cost V 5 bases and J 4 bases, with 9 bases left between them. This CDR3 spans 12 amino acids. Germline CDR1 is MDHEN and CDR2 is SYDVKM. CDR3 in DNA: TGTGCCAGCAGTGTCACAGGGTACGAGCAGTACTTC. It is translated as CASSVTGYEQYF.

The chain recombines TRBV27 with TRBJ2-3; weak D call: TRBD2 (6 bases). V shed 3 bases and J shed 4 bases, with 8 bases lying between them. This CDR3 spans 13 amino acids. Germline lookup yields CDR1 MNHEY and CDR2 SMNVEV (reference sequence). CDR3 loop: CASSFSGADTQYF. The CDR3 DNA reads TGTGCCAGCAGTTTCTCGGGGGCAGATACGCAGTATTTT.

The chain couples TRBV28 to TRBJ1-2, with a possible D match to TRBD1 (5 bases). V gave up 4 bases and J gave up 8 bases, with 20 bases separating them. Germline CDR1 reads MDHEN; CDR2 reads SYDVKM. This CDR3 region has 15 residues. Here the CDR3 reads CASSSLVQGGRGYTF. DNA for the CDR3: TGTGCCAGCAGTTCTCTCGTTCAGGGAGGTAGGGGCTACACCTTC.

This chain links TRBV29-1 with TRBJ1-5, with D perhaps matching TRBD1 (5 bases). The germline V and J ends were trimmed by 6 bases and 7 bases, with 13 bases remaining between them. Germline lookup yields CDR1 SQVTM and CDR2 ANQGSEA. The CDR3 is 12 amino acids. CDR3 nucleotide sequence: TGCAGCGTGGGGGGGGAGAGGCAGCCCCAGCATTTT. As protein: CSVGGERQPQHF.

V and J are TRBV14 and TRBJ2-3; 9 nucleotides match TRBD2. Trimming took 2 bases from V and 1 from J; bases not matched to a gene: 10. The germline gives CDR1 SGHDN, CDR2 FVKESK. The CDR3 runs 18 residues. The CDR3 protein is CASSQRSGSHVGTDTQYF. CDR3 nucleotides: TGTGCCAGCAGCCAACGTAGCGGGAGTCACGTTGGCACAGATACGCAGTATTTT. The full variable domain, with the rest looked up from reference TRBV14 and TRBJ2-3, is EAGVTQFPSHSVIEKGQTVTLRCDPISGHDNLYWYRRVMGKEIKFLLHFVKESKQDESGMPNNRFLAERTGGTYSTLKVQPAELEDSGVYFCASSQRSGSHVGTDTQYFGPGTRLTVL.

The chain joins TRBV15 to TRBJ1-5; 8 positions agree with TRBD1. Germline lookup yields CDR1 LNHNV and CDR2 YYDKDF (reference sequence). The ends lost 0 bases at V and 5 bases at J; junction bases unmatched: 3. The CDR3 covers 15 residues. In nucleotides, the CDR3 is TGTGCCACCAGCAGAGAACAGGGGGGGGATCAGCCCCAGCATTTT. This codes for CATSREQGGDQPQHF.

This clone appeared once. The chain is built from TRBV27 and TRBJ1-1, with a tentative D call TRBD1 (5 bases). Looked up from germline, CDR1 is MNHEY and CDR2 is SMNVEV (reference sequence). V was trimmed by 3 bases and J by 5 bases, leaving 28 bases between them. The CDR3 loop spans 19 amino acids. This CDR3 is CASSFLGGVGRGGRTEAFF. DNA for the CDR3: TGTGCCAGCAGTTTCTTGGGAGGAGTTGGGAGGGGAGGCAGGACTGAAGCTTTCTTT.

Only a few counts were recorded for this clone. The chain combines TRBV19 with TRBJ1-5; D is uncertain. The CDR3 totals 13 residues. Germline CDR1 reads LNHDA; CDR2 reads SQIVND (reference sequence). The V end was cut by 3 bases, the J end by 4 bases, with 7 bases between. This CDR3 is CASSMFVNQPQHF. CDR3 in DNA: TGTGCCAGTAGTATGTTCGTAAATCAGCCCCAGCATTTT.

The V and J genes are TRBV28 and TRBJ2-7; 7 bases match TRBD2. Looked up from germline, CDR1 is MDHEN and CDR2 is SYDVKM. There are 15 residues in the CDR3. Trimming took 2 bases from V and 0 from J; bases not matched to a gene: 4. This CDR3 is CASSLGLADSYEQYF. CDR3 sequence (DNA): TGTGCCAGCAGTTTAGGGCTAGCGGACTCCTACGAGCAGTACTTC.

The CDR3 region has the DNA TGTGCCAGCAGGGACAGGGTGGGTGAGCAGTACTTC. This sequence encodes CASRDRVGEQYF. The V gene is TRBV6-1, the J gene TRBJ2-7; TRBD1 aligns across 8 bases. Germline lookup yields CDR1 MNHNS and CDR2 SASEGT. V shed 6 bases and J 7 bases; nucleotides not matched to a gene: 5. The CDR3 runs 12 residues.

This chain connects TRBV29-1 to TRBJ1-2, with TRBD1 as a possible D gene (6 bases). The CDR3 has 10 residues. Trimming cost V 6 bases and J 5 bases, with 7 bases left between them. The germline V gene encodes CDR1 SQVTM and CDR2 ANQGSEA. CDR3 coding DNA: TGCAGCGTGGGACAATATGGCTACACCTTC. Protein product: CSVGQYGYTF.

This clone has just one count. The chain couples TRBV29-1 to TRBJ1-3; D is unresolved. The CDR3 totals 12 residues. Germline V gene data show CDR1 as SQVTM and CDR2 as ANQGSEA. The CDR3 DNA is TGCAGTTCCGTGGCTGCTGGAAACACCATATATTTT. Residues: CSSVAAGNTIYF.

This clone came up a few times. This chain connects TRBV19 to TRBJ2-2; 8 bases match TRBD1. The germline V gene encodes CDR1 LNHDA and CDR2 SQIVND (reference sequence). The CDR3 is 16 residues long. V gave up 4 bases and J gave up 1 base; unmatched junction bases: 5. The DNA for the CDR3 is TGTGCCAGTAGTACGGACAGGGCGGGGAACACCGGGGAGCTGTTTTTT. It codes for CASSTDRAGNTGELFF.

The V gene is TRBV7-3, the J gene TRBJ2-1, with unresolved D. V lost 2 bases to trimming and J lost 9 bases, with 14 bases between them. The germline gives CDR1 SGHTA, CDR2 FQGTGA. The CDR3 runs to 14 residues. This CDR3 reads CASSLRILGGEQFF. The CDR3 DNA is TGTGCCAGCAGCTTACGAATCCTTGGCGGTGAGCAGTTCTTC.

The V call is TRBV6-5, the J call TRBJ1-1; no definite D call. The germline V and J ends were trimmed by 0 bases and 1 base, with 6 bases remaining between them. The V gene's germline CDR1 is MNHEY and CDR2 SVGAGI. The CDR3 spans 14 residues. In DNA form, the CDR3 reads TGTGCCAGCAGTTACTCCCAGGCGAACACTGAAGCTTTCTTT. The encoded protein is CASSYSQANTEAFF.

This rearrangement joins TRBV5-7 to TRBJ2-1; 7 nucleotides line up with TRBD2. TRBV5-7 is placed among ORFs of uncertain function. CDR3 length: 17 amino acids. Unmatched junction bases numbered 7, after V lost 1 base and J lost 0 bases. The CDR3 nucleotides read TGTGCCAGCAGCTTGTATGGGGGGGGGAGCTCCTACAATGAGCAGTTCTTC. Its translation: CASSLYGGGSSYNEQFF.

The V call is TRBV5-4, the J call TRBJ2-3; TRBD2 matches 9 bases. The CDR3 is made up of 16 amino acids. The germline V gene has CDR1 SGHNT and CDR2 YYREEE (reference sequence). The V and J ends lost 3 bases and 0 bases, in that order; junction bases with no gene match: 5. The CDR3: CASSYKRGASTDTQYF. Written as DNA, the CDR3 is TGTGCCAGCAGCTACAAGCGGGGGGCGAGCACAGATACGCAGTATTTT.

The rearrangement uses TRBV11-2 and TRBJ1-1; tentatively, D is TRBD1 (5 bases). CDR1 is SGHAT and CDR2 is FQNNGV in the germline V gene. Deletions cut 5 bases from V and 1 base from J, with 11 bases between. This CDR3 has 14 amino acids. The CDR3 region is CASSPHQGNTEAFF. The DNA of the CDR3 is TGTGCCAGCAGCCCCCATCAGGGGAACACTGAAGCTTTCTTT.

This rearrangement joins TRBV7-9 to TRBJ1-2; D is ambiguous. V shed 5 bases and J shed 7 bases, with 14 bases lying between them. The V gene's germline CDR1 is SEHNR and CDR2 FQNEAQ (reference sequence). This CDR3 has 13 residues. In DNA form, the CDR3 reads TGTGCCAGCAGCCGATCGCAGGAGGCTGGCTACACCTTC. Amino acid sequence: CASSRSQEAGYTF.

The J gene is TRBJ2-7, the V gene TRBV6-1, with TRBD2 matching 9 bases. In germline, CDR1 is MNHNS, CDR2 SASEGT. V lost 6 bases and J lost 3; bases outside the gene matches: 3. The CDR3 runs 13 residues. CDR3 sequence: CASSRTSVYEQYF. The CDR3 region has the DNA TGTGCCAGCAGCCGGACTAGCGTCTACGAGCAGTACTTC.

This clone was observed a handful of times. This sequence joins TRBV27 and TRBJ2-1; 8 bases agree with TRBD2. The CDR3 length is 18 residues. In germline, CDR1 is MNHEY, CDR2 SMNVEV (reference sequence). V dropped 2 bases and J dropped 5; count of bases not matched to a gene: 14. The CDR3, as DNA: TGTGCCAGCAGTTTACGGCCAGCGGGAGTCCCATTAGACAATGAGCAGTTCTTC. This sequence encodes CASSLRPAGVPLDNEQFF.

The rearrangement links TRBV6-1 to TRBJ1-2; 8 bases fit TRBD1. CDR1 MNHNS and CDR2 SASEGT come from the germline V gene. V lost 6 bases to trimming and J lost 5 bases; unmatched junction nucleotides: 11. The CDR3 covers 15 residues. CDR3 in amino acids: CASSQAGGSWYGYTF. In nucleotides, the CDR3 is TGTGCCAGCAGCCAAGCAGGGGGCAGTTGGTATGGCTACACCTTC.

The chain recombines TRBV4-2 with TRBJ1-3; no clear D gene. V was clipped by 0 bases and J by 4 bases, with 4 bases between them. This CDR3 has 13 residues. Germline-derived CDR1 and CDR2 are LGHNA and YNFKEQ. CDR3 coding DNA: TGTGCCAGCAGCCAAGATCGGGGAAACACCATATATTTT. Protein sequence: CASSQDRGNTIYF.

The chain combines TRBV15 with TRBJ2-2; 8 nucleotides match TRBD1. The CDR3 runs to 15 residues. The trim removed 4 bases at V and 7 bases at J, leaving 8 bases unmatched. CDR1 is LNHNV, CDR2 YYDKDF, per germline (reference sequence). As DNA, the CDR3 is TGTGCCACCAGCAAGGGGCAGGGGGCAATCGGGGAGCTGTTTTTT. Translation gives CATSKGQGAIGELFF.

The chain links TRBV29-1 to TRBJ2-7; TRBD2 matches at 13 bases. The CDR3 totals 14 residues. The V segment lost 5 bases and the J segment 5 bases; nucleotides outside the gene matches: 6. Germline CDR1 and CDR2: SQVTM and ANQGSEA. CDR3 region: CSVLLGLAGDEQYF. CDR3 nucleotide sequence: TGCAGCGTTCTCCTCGGACTAGCGGGAGACGAGCAGTACTTC.